This passage covers 25 T cell receptor beta chains from one sample sequenced in a study of graft-versus-host responses after intestinal transplantation (dated by TCRdb to the early 2020s). What these receptors recognize is not known. The intended sense of this specimen's time point label: cells obtained before transplantation from donor or recipient. Libraries were made using the immunoSEQ multiplex PCR assay. This is the immuneACCESS table as TCRdb keeps it, with only in-frame sequences that have V and J called. A part of the clones is gone; compared with another copy, unresolved V genes explain less than half, and the rest is unexplained. The sample profile shows 84,000 or so clones; around nine tenths of them were found once. The ten largest clones take up 0.3% of the sample. Sequencing was performed on unstimulated CD4+ T cells sorted from spleen or lymph node cells, taken before intestinal transplant. The origin of the receptors is a human donor who received an intestinal transplant.

This chain uses TRBV5-1 with TRBJ2-1; D is possibly TRBD1 (6 bases). CDR1 is SGHRS, CDR2 YFSETQ, per germline. V was shortened by 0 bases and J by 6 bases, with 10 bases between the two germline ends. This CDR3 spans 14 amino acids. This CDR3 reads CASSLAAGVNEQFF. The CDR3 coding sequence is TGCGCCAGCAGCTTGGCTGCAGGGGTCAATGAGCAGTTCTTC.

J is TRBJ1-2 and V is TRBV15, with TRBD1 identical over 7 bases. Trimming cost V 6 bases and J 7 bases; bases outside gene matches: 8. The V gene's germline CDR1 is LNHNV and CDR2 YYDKDF (reference sequence). The CDR3 has 13 residues. The CDR3 region is CATRIKNRGGYTF. The DNA of the CDR3 is TGTGCCACCAGGATAAAAAACAGGGGTGGCTACACCTTC.

This chain connects TRBV21-1 to TRBJ2-5; whether TRBD1, the table's D call, matches the DNA was not checked. The end of the DNA fits TRBJ2-7 better, so the J call may be wrong. TRBV21-1 is tagged as a pseudogene. The CDR3 covers 14 residues. The CDR3 spells CAVPAGTGAYEQYF. Here the CDR3 DNA reads TGTGCCGTACCCGCTGGGACAGGCGCCTACGAGCAGTACTTC.

The chain combines TRBV2 with TRBJ2-7; D call uncertain. V was trimmed by 4 bases and J by 1 base, leaving 11 bases between them. The CDR3 spans 14 residues. In germline, CDR1 is SNHLY, CDR2 FYNNEI. The CDR3 spells CASSGGILSYEQYF. The CDR3, as DNA: TGTGCCAGCAGTGGGGGTATCCTTTCCTACGAGCAGTACTTC.

The chain carries TRBV28 and TRBJ2-3, with D possibly TRBD2 on 6 matching bases. Trimming stripped 8 bases from V and 0 bases from J, with 12 bases between. The CDR3 spans 14 residues. Germline loops: CDR1 MDHEN, CDR2 SYDVKM. The CDR3 DNA follows: TGTGCCAGCTGGAGGGACTCCAGCACAGATACGCAGTATTTT. Translation: CASWRDSSTDTQYF.

The V and J genes are TRBV5-4 and TRBJ2-1, with 9 bases matching TRBD1. V gave up 4 bases and J gave up 3 bases; unmatched junction bases: 5. The germline gives CDR1 SGHNT, CDR2 YYREEE (reference sequence). The CDR3 has 15 amino acids. In nucleotides, the CDR3 is TGTGCCAGCAGCGGCCGGGACAGGGTCTACAATGAGCAGTTCTTC. It specifies CASSGRDRVYNEQFF.

J is TRBJ2-1 and V is TRBV2; TRBD2 matches 11 bases. The CDR3 spans 15 residues. V was pared by 6 bases and J by 4 bases, with 5 bases of the junction left unmatched. CDR1 is SNHLY and CDR2 is FYNNEI in the germline V gene. CDR3 in amino acids: CASRERLAGYNEQFF. CDR3 nucleotide sequence: TGTGCCAGCAGGGAGCGACTAGCGGGATACAATGAGCAGTTCTTC. Combining the CDR3 with reference TRBV2 and TRBJ2-1 gives the whole variable domain EPEVTQTPSHQVTQMGQEVILRCVPISNHLYFYWYRQILGQKVEFLVSFYNNEISEKSEIFDDQFSVERPDGSNFTLKIRSTKLEDSAMYFCASRERLAGYNEQFFGPGTRLTVL.

The J gene is TRBJ2-5, the V gene TRBV10-3; a possible D gene is TRBD2 (6 bases). Per the germline V gene, CDR1 is ENHRY and CDR2 is SYGVKD. The CDR3 has 13 amino acids. V lost 4 bases and J 3 bases, leaving 9 bases between the germline ends. The CDR3 DNA follows: TGTGCCATCAGTGGGGACTGGAAAGAGACCCAGTACTTC. Translation gives CAISGDWKETQYF.

This chain connects TRBV18 to TRBJ1-1, with 7 positions matching TRBD1. The CDR3 covers 14 residues. V dropped 6 bases and J dropped 1; count of bases not matched to a gene: 5. From germline, CDR1 is KGHSH and CDR2 LQKENI. The CDR3 protein is CASSLTGWNTEAFF. The CDR3 DNA is TGTGCCAGCTCTTTGACAGGGTGGAACACTGAAGCTTTCTTT.

This rearrangement joins TRBV5-6 to TRBJ2-2, with 8 bases lining up with TRBD1. The CDR3 runs to 16 residues. Germline CDR1 reads SGHDT; CDR2 reads YYEEEE. V was clipped by 2 bases and J by 2 bases; unmatched bases: 5. The DNA for the CDR3 is TGTGCCAGCAGCTTAAAACAGGGGGTTAACACCGGGGAGCTGTTTTTT. Protein product: CASSLKQGVNTGELFF.

V is TRBV9 and J is TRBJ2-1; TRBD1 matches 7 bases. Germline CDR1 reads SGDLS; CDR2 reads YYNGEE. Trimming removed 0 bases from V and 1 base from J; junction bases left unmatched: 7. CDR3 length: 17 residues. The CDR3 is CASSVGVGQASYNEQFF. The CDR3 nucleotides are TGTGCCAGCAGCGTAGGGGTAGGACAGGCTTCCTACAATGAGCAGTTCTTC.

The chain has TRBV11-2 and TRBJ1-4; no reliable D call. This CDR3 is 13 amino acids long. V lost 3 bases to trimming and J lost 7 bases, with 9 bases between them. The germline CDR1 and CDR2 sequences are SGHAT and FQNNGV. Here the CDR3 reads CASSFHLGEKLFF. CDR3 in DNA: TGTGCCAGCAGCTTCCACCTCGGTGAAAAACTGTTTTTT.

The chain carries TRBV5-1 and TRBJ1-1; possibly TRBD1 for D (6 bases). The CDR3 has 15 residues. In germline, CDR1 is SGHRS, CDR2 YFSETQ. The V gene lost 5 bases and the J gene lost 0 bases, with 14 bases spanning the gap. The CDR3: CASRAGGDLNTEAFF. CDR3 coding DNA: TGCGCCAGCAGGGCGGGGGGCGATCTGAACACTGAAGCTTTCTTT.

This clone was recorded once. V is TRBV6-1 and J is TRBJ2-1; D is perhaps TRBD2 (6 bases). V dropped 4 bases and J dropped 5 bases, with 12 bases sitting between them. CDR1 and CDR2 (germline): MNHNS, SASEGT. The CDR3 runs 14 residues. The CDR3 spells CASSAQTSNNEQFF. The CDR3, as DNA: TGTGCCAGCAGTGCCCAGACTAGTAACAATGAGCAGTTCTTC.

The rearrangement links TRBV6-6 to TRBJ1-3; tentatively, D is TRBD1 (6 bases). The CDR3 runs 15 residues. CDR1 is MNHNY and CDR2 is SVGAGI in the germline V gene (reference sequence). Between the trimmed V and J ends, which lost 2 bases and 3 bases, there was a span of 11 bases. The CDR3 here is CASSYGRGIGNTIYF. The CDR3 coding sequence is TGTGCCAGCAGTTACGGAAGGGGGATTGGAAACACCATATATTTT.

The chain recombines TRBV20-1 with TRBJ2-3; D is unclear. Trimming shortened V by 4 bases and J by 2 bases, and 1 base separated the two germline ends. Germline V gene data show CDR1 as DFQATT and CDR2 as SNEGSKA (reference sequence). The CDR3 consists of 10 residues. Here the CDR3 DNA reads TGCAGTGCTACCACAGATACGCAGTATTTT. Residues: CSATTDTQYF.

CDR3 nucleotide sequence: TGCGCCAGCAGCGGGGGACAGTTTTTGAATGAGCAGTTCTTC. Translation gives CASSGGQFLNEQFF. V usage is TRBV5-1 and J usage is TRBJ2-1; 7 positions match TRBD1. Looked up from germline, CDR1 is SGHRS and CDR2 is YFSETQ. Losses at the gene ends were 4 bases for V and 7 bases for J; bases not matched to a gene: 8. The CDR3 consists of 14 residues.

The genes are TRBV2 and TRBJ2-7; TRBD1 matches 10 bases. V trimming: 7 bases; J trimming: 1 base; junction bases outside the gene matches: 7. The CDR3 totals 15 residues. From germline, CDR1 is SNHLY and CDR2 FYNNEI. The CDR3 loop is CASNAGQGWSYEQYF. The CDR3 DNA reads as TGTGCCAGCAATGCGGGACAGGGGTGGTCCTACGAGCAGTACTTC.

The chain has TRBV15 and TRBJ1-2; unclear D gene. This CDR3 spans 13 amino acids. CDR1 is LNHNV and CDR2 is YYDKDF in the germline V gene (reference sequence). The V and J ends lost 2 bases and 1 base respectively, with 5 bases between them. The CDR3 DNA is TGTGCCACCAGCAGAACAGATAACTATGGCTACACCTTC. Translation: CATSRTDNYGYTF.

This clone was counted a single time. J is TRBJ1-3 and V is TRBV30; weak D call: TRBD1 (6 bases). The CDR3 has 17 residues. Trimming left V 4 bases short and J 1 base short, with 20 bases between. Looked up from germline, CDR1 is GTSNPN and CDR2 is SVGIG (reference sequence). This CDR3 reads CAWTRTIYGTSGNTIYF. The CDR3 DNA sequence: TGTGCCTGGACCCGCACCATCTATGGGACATCTGGAAACACCATATATTTT.

This sequence joins TRBV18 and TRBJ1-3, with unresolved D. The V gene lost 3 bases and the J gene lost 0 bases, with 12 bases spanning the gap. The length of the CDR3 is 16 residues. Germline CDR1 is KGHSH and CDR2 is LQKENI. The CDR3 here is CASSPLGKSSGNTIYF. The CDR3 DNA reads as TGTGCCAGCTCACCTCTTGGGAAGAGCTCTGGAAACACCATATATTTT. Using reference TRBV18 and TRBJ1-3 for the parts outside the CDR3, the full variable domain is NAGVMQNPRHLVRRRGQEARLRCSPMKGHSHVYWYRQLPEEGLKFMVYLQKENIIDESGMPKERFSAEFPKEGPSILRIQQVVRGDSAAYFCASSPLGKSSGNTIYFGEGSWLTVV.

This sequence joins TRBV19 and TRBJ2-7, with TRBD1 identical over 7 bases. CDR3 length: 13 residues. Losses at the gene ends were 3 bases for V and 4 bases for J; bases not matched to a gene: 3. CDR1 LNHDA and CDR2 SQIVND come from the germline V gene (reference sequence). The chain's CDR3 is CASSMSGGYEQYF. The CDR3 DNA reads TGTGCCAGTAGTATGTCAGGGGGTTACGAGCAGTACTTC.

The V gene is TRBV10-2, the J gene TRBJ2-1; D ambiguous. The CDR3 runs to 14 residues. Germline CDR1 WSHSY, CDR2 SAAADI. Trimming removed 2 bases at V and 0 bases at J, with 5 bases between. Here the CDR3 DNA reads TGCGCCAGCAGTGAGACGGTCTCCTACAATGAGCAGTTCTTC. This gives the protein CASSETVSYNEQFF.

Concerning this clone: One end of the junction is discordant with germline, which a read error may explain. The chain links TRBV5-4 to TRBJ2-7; TRBD1 is a possible D gene (5 bases). This CDR3 region has 11 residues. Germline V gives CDR1 SGHNT, CDR2 YYREEE (reference sequence). The DNA for the CDR3 is TGTGCCAGCAGCTTGGGACAGAAGGTAAACTTC. Translation gives CASSLGQKVNF.

V is TRBV27 and J is TRBJ2-2; 9 positions agree with TRBD2. The length of the CDR3 is 15 residues. Germline CDR1 MNHEY, CDR2 SMNVEV (reference sequence). The V gene end was trimmed by 6 bases and the J gene end by 6 bases; junction bases not matched to a gene: 8. The CDR3 loop is CASSPLAGRPGELFF. The CDR3 region has the DNA TGTGCCAGCAGCCCTCTAGCGGGGCGGCCCGGGGAGCTGTTTTTT.